The 30 T cell receptor beta chains below were found in one sample sequenced in a study of beta chain features in type 1 diabetes (dated by TCRdb to the late 2010s). The library came from the immunoSEQ multiplex PCR assay. All of the isolated RNA was reverse transcribed with the High Capacity cDNA Reverse Transcription Kit, so expressed TCRB transcripts were sequenced. The clones in this table, taken by TCRdb from immuneACCESS, are in-frame only. Not every clone is retained; where verified, under half of the shortfall comes from an unresolved V gene, and the cause of the rest is unknown. The sample profile shows 250,000 to 300,000 clones; 8% of them were found once. Of the sample, more than 0.8% is held by the ten largest clones. The sequenced sample consisted of central memory CD4+ T cells from blood. These receptors were obtained from a woman in her late teens or twenties in good health.

This clone was seen more than once but under ten times. V is TRBV18 and J is TRBJ2-7, with D tentatively TRBD1 (5 bases). The CDR3 length is 14 residues. Trimming removed 3 bases from V and 9 bases from J, with 18 bases in between. Germline CDR1 reads KGHSH; CDR2 reads LQKENI. DNA for the CDR3: TGTGCCAGCTCACCTTCGGACACATCTACGCCGCAGTACTTC. Its translation: CASSPSDTSTPQYF.

This clone was seen only a few times. The chain combines TRBV7-2 with TRBJ2-5; 9 positions agree with TRBD1. J was trimmed by 2 bases and V by 5 bases; bases with no gene match: 6. This CDR3 comprises 15 residues. CDR1 and CDR2 (germline): SGHTA, FQGNSA. CDR3 nucleotide sequence: TGTGCCAGCAGCAGAGGGACAGGGAGGCAAGAGACCCAGTACTTC. Translation: CASSRGTGRQETQYF.

The table lists this clone with a few counts. The J gene is TRBJ2-6, the V gene TRBV5-4; 7 nucleotides match TRBD1. The CDR3 is made up of 15 amino acids. The germline gives CDR1 SGHNT, CDR2 YYREEE (reference sequence). V was clipped by 5 bases and J by 4 bases; unmatched bases: 6. Written as DNA, the CDR3 is TGTGCCAGCAGGAAGACAGGGACCGGGGCCAACGTCCTGACTTTC. This sequence encodes CASRKTGTGANVLTF.

The V and J genes are TRBV27 and TRBJ1-5; D unclear. Trimming pared 2 bases from V and 2 bases from J, leaving 13 bases between. The CDR3 spans 16 residues. The V gene's germline CDR1 is MNHEY and CDR2 SMNVEV (reference sequence). CDR3 nucleotides: TGTGCCAGCAGTTTAAACGGTTACAACCGCAATCAGCCCCAGCATTTT. This codes for CASSLNGYNRNQPQHF.

The gene calls are TRBV11-2 and TRBJ2-7; D gene uncertain. The length of the CDR3 is 14 residues. Trimming took 1 base from V and 3 from J, leaving 10 bases between them. Germline CDR1 SGHAT, CDR2 FQNNGV. CDR3 loop: CASSLALNDYEQYF. In DNA, the CDR3 is TGTGCCAGCAGCTTAGCCCTTAATGACTACGAGCAGTACTTC.

This clone was counted between two and nine times. V gene TRBV12-2 combines with J gene TRBJ2-1; TRBD1, as called in the table, went unchecked against the DNA. TRBV12-2 is shown as a pseudogene. There are 15 residues in the CDR3. The CDR3 DNA sequence: TGTGCAAGTCGCTCGACAGGGAGGTCCTACAATGAGCAGTTCTTC. Translating gives CASRSTGRSYNEQFF.

This clone was seen a handful of times. The chain has TRBV5-1 and TRBJ1-4; unclear D gene. The CDR3 contains 16 residues. Deletions cut 2 bases from V and 2 bases from J, with 13 bases between. Germline CDR1 reads SGHRS; CDR2 reads YFSETQ. This chain's CDR3 is CASSLVAGSTNEKLFF. The CDR3 DNA sequence: TGCGCCAGCAGCTTAGTGGCCGGGTCCACTAATGAAAAACTGTTTTTT.

V and J are TRBV6-1 and TRBJ2-3; D unclear. The germline gives CDR1 MNHNS, CDR2 SASEGT. V shed 6 bases and J shed 2 bases, with 12 bases lying between them. CDR3 length equals 14 residues. The DNA of the CDR3 is TGTGCCAGCAGGGAGAGTATCTTCACAGATACGCAGTATTTT. It translates to CASRESIFTDTQYF.

The CDR3 coding sequence is TGTGCCAGCAACCAGGGAAACTATGGCTACACCTTC. Translation: CASNQGNYGYTF. The genes are TRBV6-6 and TRBJ1-2; maybe TRBD1 (5 bases). The CDR3 loop spans 12 amino acids. Trimming left V 7 bases short and J 2 bases short, with 8 bases between. Germline CDR1 reads MNHNY; CDR2 reads SVGAGI (reference sequence).

This clone was seen repeatedly, ten times or more. This chain joins TRBV18 and TRBJ1-1; D possibly corresponds to TRBD1 (6 bases). Germline V lookup: CDR1 KGHSH, CDR2 LQKENI. Trimming took off 4 bases at V and 4 bases at J, with 13 bases between the two ends. The CDR3 length is 14 residues. CDR3 DNA: TGTGCCAGCTCACAACAGGGCAGCGCCACTGAAGCTTTCTTT. Translated: CASSQQGSATEAFF.

V usage is TRBV11-2 and J usage is TRBJ2-7; D could derive from TRBD1 or TRBD2 (5 bases each). The CDR3 has 15 residues. The germline V and J ends were trimmed by 3 bases and 0 bases, with 12 bases remaining between them. Germline CDR1 and CDR2: SGHAT and FQNNGV. This CDR3 is CASSFSGASSYEQYF. Here the CDR3 DNA reads TGTGCCAGCAGCTTCTCCGGGGCCAGCTCCTACGAGCAGTACTTC. The full variable domain, rest sourced from reference TRBV11-2 and TRBJ2-7, is EAGVAQSPRYKIIEKRQSVAFWCNPISGHATLYWYQQILGQGPKLLIQFQNNGVVDDSQLPKDRFSAERLKGVDSTLKIQPAKLEDSAVYLCASSFSGASSYEQYFGPGTRLTVT.

The chain links TRBV9 to TRBJ2-1, with 13 bases aligning to TRBD2. The CDR3 runs to 17 residues. The ends lost 2 bases at V and 8 bases at J; junction bases unmatched: 10. Germline CDR1 and CDR2: SGDLS and YYNGEE. CDR3 in amino acids: CASSVRTSGSGGDEQFF. The CDR3 bases are TGTGCCAGCAGCGTCAGGACTAGCGGGAGCGGCGGCGATGAGCAGTTCTTC.

This clone has more than one count but fewer than ten. The rearrangement joins TRBV30 to TRBJ2-2, with 9 bases identical to TRBD1. CDR1 and CDR2 from the germline V gene are GTSNPN and SVGIG (reference sequence). After removal of 7 bases from V and 4 bases from J, the junction contained 13 bases not matched to a gene. The CDR3 has 16 amino acids. The CDR3 here is CASARGQGFVTGELFF. DNA of the CDR3: TGTGCCTCGGCAAGGGGACAGGGATTTGTCACCGGGGAGCTGTTTTTT.

In this sample, this clone turned up a few times. The rearrangement joins TRBV7-9 to TRBJ2-1; TRBD2 matches at 9 bases. Trimming cost V 7 bases and J 3 bases; bases outside gene matches: 7. From germline, CDR1 is SEHNR and CDR2 FQNEAQ (reference sequence). The CDR3 sequence is 15 residues long. CDR3 nucleotides: TGTGCCAGCACCGCGACTAGCGGCCGCTACAATGAGCAGTTCTTC. It yields the protein CASTATSGRYNEQFF. The whole variable domain, remainder taken from reference TRBV7-9 and TRBJ2-1, is DTGVSQNPRHKITKRGQNVTFRCDPISEHNRLYWYRQTLGQGPEFLTYFQNEAQLEKSRLLSDRFSAERPKGSFSTLEIQRTEQGDSAMYLCASTATSGRYNEQFFGPGTRLTVL.

This chain joins TRBV5-1 and TRBJ2-7, with TRBD2 matching 9 bases. The CDR3 runs to 13 residues. Looked up from germline, CDR1 is SGHRS and CDR2 is YFSETQ. J was trimmed by 6 bases and V by 2 bases; bases with no gene match: 3. CDR3 region: CASSLAGGPEQYV. As DNA, the CDR3 is TGCGCCAGCAGCTTAGCGGGGGGCCCCGAGCAGTACGTC.

This clone was observed many times. This chain uses TRBV9 with TRBJ2-3; D gene ambiguous. CDR1 and CDR2 (germline): SGDLS, YYNGEE. This CDR3 has 14 residues. With 0 bases removed from V and 0 bases from J, the gap between germline ends came to 5 bases. In DNA form, the CDR3 reads TGTGCCAGCAGCGTAGGCCGGAGCACAGATACGCAGTATTTT. This gives the protein CASSVGRSTDTQYF.

This clone was found a few times. The J gene is TRBJ1-3, the V gene TRBV7-9; TRBD1 might be the D (6 bases). The germline V gene encodes CDR1 SEHNR and CDR2 FQNEAQ (reference sequence). The V gene lost 4 bases and the J gene lost 8 bases, with 15 bases spanning the gap. The CDR3 is 14 amino acids. CDR3 residues: CASSYRTAGDTIYF. The CDR3 DNA follows: TGTGCCAGCAGCTACCGGACAGCCGGGGACACCATATATTTT.

The sample holds a few counts of this clone. The V gene is TRBV5-1, the J gene TRBJ2-1; D uncertain. Germline assignment: CDR1 SGHRS and CDR2 YFSETQ. V was shortened by 0 bases and J by 0 bases, with 4 bases between the two germline ends. CDR3 length: 14 residues. CDR3 nucleotides: TGCGCCAGCAGCTTGGGCGCCTCCTACAATGAGCAGTTCTTC. Protein sequence: CASSLGASYNEQFF. Supplemented by reference TRBV5-1 and TRBJ2-1, the full variable domain reads KAGVTQTPRYLIKTRGQQVTLSCSPISGHRSVSWYQQTPGQGLQFLFEYFSETQRNKGNFPGRFSGRQFSNSRSEMNVSTLELGDSALYLCASSLGASYNEQFFGPGTRLTVL.

This clone was picked up a small number of times. This chain uses TRBV9 with TRBJ2-1; D uncertain. CDR1 SGDLS and CDR2 YYNGEE come from the germline V gene. Deletions cut 0 bases from V and 1 base from J, with 8 bases between. The CDR3 sequence is 15 residues long. The CDR3 nucleotides read TGTGCCAGCAGCGTAGATCATGGGTCCTACAATGAGCAGTTCTTC. It translates to CASSVDHGSYNEQFF. Complete variable domain (other parts from reference TRBV9 and TRBJ2-1): DSGVTQTPKHLITATGQRVTLRCSPRSGDLSVYWYQQSLDQGLQFLIQYYNGEERAKGNILERFSAQQFPDLHSELNLSSLELGDSALYFCASSVDHGSYNEQFFGPGTRLTVL.

The sample holds a few counts of this clone. The V and J genes are TRBV7-3 and TRBJ2-1; D possibly corresponds to TRBD2 (5 bases). Per the germline V gene, CDR1 is SGHTA and CDR2 is FQGTGA. The CDR3 runs to 12 residues. V was cut by 5 bases and J by 9 bases, with 11 bases left in between. The CDR3 sequence: CASSTARGEQFF. CDR3 nucleotide sequence: TGTGCCAGCAGCACCGCACGGGGTGAGCAGTTCTTC.

The CDR3 reads CASSPLAGGGETQYF. As DNA, the CDR3 is TGTGCCAGCAGCCCACTAGCGGGAGGGGGGGAGACCCAGTACTTC. J is TRBJ2-5 and V is TRBV7-8; 13 positions match TRBD2. This CDR3 has 15 amino acids. V trimming: 5 bases; J trimming: 5 bases; junction bases outside the gene matches: 5. In germline, CDR1 is SGHVS, CDR2 FQNEAQ.

This clone was seen a few times. The chain has TRBV7-9 and TRBJ1-1, with TRBD1 as a possible D gene (5 bases). The CDR3 runs 14 residues. The germline gives CDR1 SEHNR, CDR2 FQNEAQ (reference sequence). V was shortened by 6 bases and J by 2 bases, with 13 bases between the two germline ends. CDR3 residues: CASRTGLGNTEAFF. CDR3 nucleotide sequence: TGTGCCAGCAGAACGGGGCTAGGAAACACTGAAGCTTTCTTT. The variable domain in full, with the rest retrieved from reference TRBV7-9 and TRBJ1-1, is DTGVSQNPRHKITKRGQNVTFRCDPISEHNRLYWYRQTLGQGPEFLTYFQNEAQLEKSRLLSDRFSAERPKGSFSTLEIQRTEQGDSAMYLCASRTGLGNTEAFFGQGTRLTVV.

V gene TRBV27 combines with J gene TRBJ1-1; a possible D gene is TRBD1 (5 bases). Trimming left V 6 bases short and J 3 bases short, with 20 bases between. There are 16 residues in the CDR3. Per the germline V gene, CDR1 is MNHEY and CDR2 is SMNVEV (reference sequence). The CDR3 here is CASRKGALKGDTEAFF. The CDR3 bases are TGTGCCAGCAGGAAAGGGGCCCTCAAGGGAGACACTGAAGCTTTCTTT.

This clone was detected only a few times. This chain uses TRBV9 with TRBJ1-1; D perhaps matches TRBD1 (6 bases). Germline V lookup: CDR1 SGDLS, CDR2 YYNGEE. The CDR3 totals 13 residues. The V end was cut by 0 bases, the J end by 11 bases, with 14 bases between. The CDR3 nucleotides are TGTGCCAGCAGCGTAGGGCCCACAGGGCGTGCTTTCTTT. Its translation: CASSVGPTGRAFF.

The rearrangement links TRBV18 to TRBJ2-5; D not resolved. This CDR3 contains 13 residues. Germline values: CDR1 KGHSH, CDR2 LQKENI. V was clipped by 3 bases and J by 5 bases, with 10 bases between them. In nucleotides, the CDR3 is TGTGCCAGCTCACCTAGGCAGGTGGAGACCCAGTACTTC. This gives the protein CASSPRQVETQYF. Together with reference TRBV18 and TRBJ2-5, the CDR3 gives the full variable domain: NAGVMQNPRHLVRRRGQEARLRCSPMKGHSHVYWYRQLPEEGLKFMVYLQKENIIDESGMPKERFSAEFPKEGPSILRIQQVVRGDSAAYFCASSPRQVETQYFGPGTRLLVL.

The chain carries TRBV5-1 and TRBJ2-5, with 9 bases aligning to TRBD2. CDR1 and CDR2 from the germline V gene are SGHRS and YFSETQ. The V gene end was trimmed by 3 bases and the J gene end by 5 bases; junction bases not matched to a gene: 11. The CDR3 consists of 16 residues. The CDR3 region is CASSSGTSLPLETQYF. Here the CDR3 DNA reads TGCGCCAGCAGCTCCGGGACTAGCTTACCGCTGGAGACCCAGTACTTC.

This clone was seen a handful of times. The rearrangement joins TRBV13 to TRBJ2-1, with TRBD2 as a possible D gene (5 bases). The V end was cut by 3 bases, the J end by 6 bases, with 15 bases between. This CDR3 is built from 15 residues. Germline-derived CDR1 and CDR2 are PRHDT and FYEKMQ (reference sequence). The DNA of the CDR3 is TGTGCCAGCAGCTTGCGGGCCGTTTTAACCAATGAGCAGTTCTTC. It encodes CASSLRAVLTNEQFF. Full variable domain (remainder filled in from reference TRBV13 and TRBJ2-1): AAGVIQSPRHLIKEKRETATLKCYPIPRHDTVYWYQQGPGQDPQFLISFYEKMQSDKGSIPDRFSAQQFSDYHSELNMSSLELGDSALYFCASSLRAVLTNEQFFGPGTRLTVL.

V is TRBV9 and J is TRBJ2-3; 9 bases agree with TRBD1. Germline CDR1 is SGDLS and CDR2 is YYNGEE. This CDR3 spans 15 amino acids. V was pared by 3 bases and J by 7 bases, with 9 bases of the junction left unmatched. CDR3 sequence (DNA): TGTGCCAGCAGCGGAACAACAGGGGGCTCCTATACGCAGTATTTT. It specifies CASSGTTGGSYTQYF. The full variable domain, completed using reference TRBV9 and TRBJ2-3, is DSGVTQTPKHLITATGQRVTLRCSPRSGDLSVYWYQQSLDQGLQFLIQYYNGEERAKGNILERFSAQQFPDLHSELNLSSLELGDSALYFCASSGTTGGSYTQYFGPGTRLTVL.

This clone has more than one count but fewer than ten. This chain joins TRBV12-1 and TRBJ1-6. TRBV12-1 represents a pseudogene. This CDR3 comprises 10 residues. CDR3 nucleotides: TGTGCCAGCAGCTTACTACCCCTCCACTTT. Translated, it gives CASSLLPLHF.

The chain is built from TRBV5-4 and TRBJ2-5; a possible D gene is TRBD2 (6 bases). Germline V lookup: CDR1 SGHNT, CDR2 YYREEE (reference sequence). This CDR3 has 14 amino acids. V was pared by 6 bases and J by 4 bases, with 16 bases between. CDR3 protein: CASTRREQGETQYF. The CDR3 DNA sequence: TGTGCCAGCACAAGGCGGGAACAAGGAGAGACCCAGTACTTC.